The clone carrying this T cell receptor (beta chain) was observed a single time. Its antigen is not identified. These data are taken from a study of long-term antiretroviral therapy in people with HIV. V lost 5 bases and J lost 1, with 17 bases in between. The CDR3 is made up of 16 amino acids. In germline, CDR1 is KGHSH, CDR2 LQKENI. The study's findings and limits: Although diversity increased after ART, it remained lower than in transplant donor controls.

Sampling of each donor yielded at least one pre-ART PBMC sample and at least two post-ART PBMC samples. The run of the v3.0 immunoSEQ assay was at survey level. Method: immunoSEQ multiplex PCR; TCRdb's copy keeps in-frame clones and lacks some. Counted here are roughly 38,000 clones, roughly 82% occurring once; the ten biggest clones make up 13%. The sequences come from unsorted PBMCs, collected 0.3 years after starting antiretroviral therapy. The chain joins TRBV18 to TRBJ2-5; D ambiguous. The TCR originated in a young man with HIV. CDR3 in amino acids: CASSSARSKAQETQYF. Written as DNA, the CDR3 is TGTGCCAGCTCATCAGCCCGGTCAAAGGCCCAAGAGACCCAGTACTTC.